A selection of T cell receptor beta chains follows, all from one sample in a study of blood T cell repertoires in COVID-19. This table comes from immunoSEQ multiplex PCR, and its TCRdb copy is limited to in-frame clones, with some not included. The sample comprises some 140,000 clones, roughly 84% of which are singletons, and about 1.3% rests with the top ten. The sequenced sample was peripheral blood. These receptors all stem from a man aged 55-75 years with acute or convalescent COVID-19. The CDR3 runs from the conserved cysteine through the conserved F or W. Fields, in order: J gene, clone size, D gene, V gene, CDR3 protein, CDR3 DNA. A D gene is named only where the DNA matches it firmly. Clone sizes are given selectively: once, few, many, or a class where the clone is expanded.

TRBJ1-6 . . TRBV28 CASSLQGDSPLHF TGTGCCAGCAGCTTGCAGGGTGATTCACCCCTCCACTTT
TRBJ2-3 once . TRBV19 CASSIGRVGTDTQYF TGTGCCAGTAGTATAGGCAGGGTCGGGACAGATACGCAGTATTTT
TRBJ2-2 once TRBD1 TRBV5-4 CASSSRTGTGTGELFF TGTGCCAGCAGCTCGAGGACAGGGACTGGCACCGGGGAGCTGTTTTTT
TRBJ2-1 . . TRBV30 CAWSVYRGEQFF TGTGCCTGGAGTGTTTATCGGGGTGAGCAGTTCTTC
TRBJ1-6 . . TRBV27 CASSLAVGGSYNSPLHF TGTGCCAGCAGTTTGGCTGTAGGGGGTTCTTATAATTCACCCCTCCACTTT
TRBJ2-2 few TRBD1 TRBV19 CASSTGTGGLGTGELFF TGTGCCAGTAGTACCGGGACAGGGGGCCTCGGCACCGGGGAGCTGTTTTTT
TRBJ2-1 once . TRBV15 CATSREADSYNEQFF TGTGCCACCAGCAGAGAAGCGGACTCCTACAATGAGCAGTTCTTC
TRBJ2-5 once TRBD1 TRBV11-3 CASSLGTGTGGGQTQYF TGTGCCAGCAGCTTAGGCACGGGGACAGGGGGCGGACAGACCCAGTACTTC
TRBJ2-1 . . TRBV20-1 CSAGPLNEQFF TGCAGTGCTGGCCCCCTGAATGAGCAGTTCTTC
TRBJ2-3 . TRBD2 TRBV5-3 CARSSPGTSDTDTQYF TGTGCCAGAAGCAGCCCCGGGACTAGCGACACAGATACGCAGTATTTT
TRBJ1-1 few . TRBV27 CASSLRQGGNTEAFF TGTGCCAGCAGTTTACGGCAGGGCGGAAACACTGAAGCTTTCTTT
TRBJ1-5 once . TRBV6-5 CASSYSTPSHNQPQHF TGTGCCAGCAGTTACAGTACCCCGAGTCACAATCAGCCCCAGCATTTT
TRBJ1-4 . TRBD1 TRBV9 CASSVQGAGEKLFF TGTGCCAGCAGCGTACAGGGGGCGGGTGAAAAACTGTTTTTT
TRBJ2-5 . TRBD2 TRBV5-1 CACRTSGKETQYF TGCGCTTGTAGAACTAGCGGGAAAGAGACCCAGTACTTC
TRBJ1-2 once . TRBV2 CASSPSYGYTF TGTGCCAGCAGTCCCAGCTATGGCTACACCTTC
TRBJ1-3 . . TRBV15 CATRHPQGNTIYF TGTGCCACCAGGCACCCGCAGGGAAACACCATATATTTT
TRBJ1-5 . . TRBV4-1 CASSQSGNLNQPQHF TGCGCCAGCAGCCAGTCCGGGAACCTAAATCAGCCCCAGCATTTT
TRBJ1-3 . TRBD1 TRBV6-5 CASSYWTGGSNTIYF TGTGCCAGCAGTTATTGGACAGGGGGATCAAACACCATATATTTT
TRBJ2-7 once . TRBV5-6 CASSSGLSYEQYF TGTGCCAGCAGCTCGGGACTTTCCTACGAGCAGTACTTC
TRBJ1-1 once TRBD1 TRBV5-6 CASSLTGGMNTEAFF TGTGCCAGCAGCTTGACAGGGGGGATGAACACTGAAGCTTTCTTT
TRBJ1-2 once . TRBV6-5 CASSYSQGRSYGYTF TGTGCCAGCAGTTATTCCCAGGGTCGAAGCTATGGCTACACCTTC
TRBJ2-7 . TRBD1 TRBV5-6 CASSGGQGAYEQYF TGTGCCAGCAGCGGGGGACAGGGGGCATACGAGCAGTACTTC
TRBJ2-7 once . TRBV29-1 CSVEVTGGYEQYF TGCAGCGTTGAGGTCACAGGTGGCTACGAGCAGTACTTC
TRBJ1-2 . . TRBV7-9 CASSLDLIGYTF TGTGCCAGCAGCTTAGACTTGATCGGCTACACCTTC
TRBJ2-2 . TRBD2 TRBV6-5 CASSSAGVNTGELFF TGTGCCAGCAGTTCCGCGGGAGTTAACACCGGGGAGCTGTTTTTT
TRBJ2-7 . TRBD2 TRBV3-1/TRBV3-2 CASSQALAGLYEQYF TGTGCCAGCAGCCAAGCACTAGCGGGATTGTACGAGCAGTACTTC
TRBJ1-5 . TRBD1 TRBV6-5 CASTPGQDGQPQHF TGTGCCAGCACCCCCGGACAGGATGGTCAGCCCCAGCATTTT
TRBJ1-6 . . TRBV5-3 CARSLHPGSSPLHF TGTGCCAGAAGCCTCCATCCGGGGAGCTCACCCCTCCACTTT
TRBJ2-5 . TRBD2 TRBV5-1 CASSLSTSGAYQETQYF TGCGCCAGCAGCCTCAGTACTAGCGGGGCGTACCAAGAGACCCAGTACTTC
TRBJ1-1 . . TRBV9 CASSPPIQGTTEAFF TGTGCCAGCAGCCCACCCATCCAGGGGACCACTGAAGCTTTCTTT
TRBJ2-1 . TRBD1 TRBV5-1 CASSLARTGGGTYNEQFF TGCGCCAGCAGCTTGGCCCGGACAGGGGGCGGGACCTACAATGAGCAGTTCTTC
TRBJ1-2 . . TRBV7-2 CASSLRQIYGYTF TGTGCCAGCAGCTTAAGACAGATCTATGGCTACACCTTC
TRBJ1-5 . TRBD1 TRBV19 CASSLQGRNQPQHF TGTGCCAGTAGTCTACAGGGGAGGAATCAGCCCCAGCATTTT
TRBJ1-1 . . TRBV29-1 CSVAVPLVLF TGCAGCGTTGCGGTCCCGTTAGTATTATTT
TRBJ2-2 few TRBD2 TRBV2 CASSGGTSRSRGTGELFF TGTGCCAGCAGTGGAGGGACTAGCAGGTCGCGAGGCACCGGGGAGCTGTTTTTT
TRBJ1-1 . . TRBV5-6 CASSWTANTEAFF TGTGCCAGCAGCTGGACAGCGAACACTGAAGCTTTCTTT
TRBJ2-3 . TRBD2 TRBV12-5 CASGPGLAGGPKPPDTQYF TGTGCTAGTGGTCCCGGACTAGCGGGAGGGCCCAAACCCCCAGATACGCAGTATTTT
TRBJ2-5 . . TRBV19 CASSPFSGSLQETQYF TGTGCCAGTAGCCCATTCAGCGGATCCCTCCAAGAGACCCAGTACTTC
TRBJ2-1 . . TRBV10-2 CASSDIRGIYNEQFF TGCGCCAGCAGTGATATTCGGGGGATCTACAATGAGCAGTTCTTC
TRBJ2-1 . TRBD2 TRBV28 CAISGNSYNEQFF TGTGCTATTAGCGGGAACTCCTACAATGAGCAGTTCTTC
TRBJ1-4 . . TRBV5-6 CASSLTVSPQGGEKLFF TGTGCCAGCAGCTTGACAGTCTCCCCCCAGGGCGGTGAAAAACTGTTTTTT
TRBJ2-2 . . TRBV2 CASSELTGELFF TGTGCCAGCAGTGAACTCACCGGGGAGCTGTTTTTT
TRBJ2-3 . . TRBV5-4 CASRAAVTDTQYF TGTGCCAGCAGAGCGGCGGTCACAGATACGCAGTATTTT
TRBJ1-2 few . TRBV30 CAWSNEGDGYTF TGTGCCTGGAGTAACGAGGGGGATGGCTACACCTTC
TRBJ1-4 . . TRBV18 CASSPLTGTNEKLFF TGTGCCAGCTCACCACTGACAGGCACTAATGAAAAACTGTTTTTT
TRBJ2-3 . TRBD2 TRBV10-3 CAISGVGLANTDTQYF TGTGCCATCAGTGGGGTAGGACTAGCGAACACAGATACGCAGTATTTT
TRBJ1-2 . TRBD1 TRBV3-1/TRBV3-2 CASSQDLRGRLYGYTF TGTGCCAGCAGCCAAGATTTGAGGGGGCGTCTCTATGGCTACACCTTC
TRBJ1-4 . TRBD1 TRBV19 CASGTGVGEKLFF TGTGCCAGTGGTACAGGGGTGGGAGAAAAACTGTTTTTT
TRBJ1-1 . . TRBV19 CASSFRTENTEAFF TGTGCCAGTAGTTTTCGGACAGAGAACACTGAAGCTTTCTTT
TRBJ2-1 . TRBD2 TRBV27 CASSSPSSGGYNEQFF TGTGCCAGCAGTTCACCCTCTAGCGGGGGTTACAATGAGCAGTTCTTC
TRBJ2-1 once TRBD2 TRBV5-6 CASSLASSGGSSYNEQFF TGTGCCAGCAGCTTGGCCTCTAGCGGGGGGAGCTCCTACAATGAGCAGTTCTTC
TRBJ1-2 . . TRBV6-4 CASSDRGIRFKDYGYTF TGTGCCAGCAGTGACAGGGGGATACGGTTCAAGGACTATGGCTACACCTTC
TRBJ1-5 few TRBD1 TRBV19 CASSLLHPGGHQPQHF TGTGCCAGTAGTTTACTGCATCCAGGGGGCCATCAGCCCCAGCATTTT
TRBJ2-1 . . TRBV29-1 CSVEGEYLYNEQFF TGCAGCGTTGAAGGTGAATACTTGTACAATGAGCAGTTCTTC
TRBJ2-5 . . TRBV18 CASSPPPGIGQYF TGTGCCAGCTCACCACCCCCGGGGATAGGCCAGTACTTC
TRBJ1-2 once TRBD1 TRBV6-5 CASSYDRGNYGYTF TGTGCCAGCAGTTACGACAGGGGGAACTATGGCTACACCTTC
TRBJ2-5 . TRBD2 TRBV7-3 CASSLGSGRGETQYF TGTGCCAGCAGCTTAGGGAGCGGGAGAGGCGAGACCCAGTACTTC
TRBJ2-7 . TRBD1 TRBV19 CASSPETGGFNEQYF TGTGCCAGTAGTCCCGAGACAGGGGGCTTCAACGAGCAGTACTTC
TRBJ2-1 . . TRBV5-8 CASSFGSYNEQFF TGTGCCAGCAGCTTCGGCTCCTACAATGAGCAGTTCTTC